These 26 T cell receptor beta chains share one sample of origin, sequenced in a study of T cells in Graves' hyperthyroidism and ophthalmopathy. TCR beta CDR3 regions were amplified from RNA. Primed by the HTBI set, a first-round RT-PCR was run on the TCR CDR3. TCRdb itself ran the multiplex PCR reads through MiXCR, one entry per CDR3 protein. Of some 250,000 distinct CDR3 sequences in the sample, roughly 15% were seen once. The material sequenced was blood. The receptors originated from a woman aged 45-60 years with Graves' hyperthyroidism that later progressed to Graves' ophthalmopathy.

The rearrangement uses TRBV15 and TRBJ2-2; 10 bases align to TRBD1. The germline gives CDR1 LNHNV, CDR2 YYDKDF (reference sequence). CDR3 length equals 15 residues. Trimming took 0 bases from V and 9 from J; bases not matched to a gene: 4. CDR3 in amino acids: CATSRDRTGGRELFF. The CDR3 nucleotides read TGTGCCACCAGCAGAGATAGGACAGGGGGTAGGGAGCTGTTTTTT. Full variable domain (missing parts from reference TRBV15 and TRBJ2-2): DAMVIQNPRYQVTQFGKPVTLSCSQTLNHNVMYWYQQKSSQAPKLLFHYYDKDFNNEADTPDNFQSRRPNTSFCFLDIRSPGLGDTAMYLCATSRDRTGGRELFFGEGSRLTVL.

This clonotype was seen ten or more times. J is TRBJ2-5 and V is TRBV15, with a weak D call TRBD2 (6 bases). CDR3 length equals 15 residues. With 0 bases removed from V and 0 bases from J, the gap between germline ends came to 8 bases. The germline gives CDR1 LNHNV, CDR2 YYDKDF (reference sequence). The CDR3 here is CATSRDPSDQETQYF. In nucleotides, the CDR3 is TGTGCCACCAGCAGAGATCCTAGCGACCAAGAGACCCAGTACTTC.

The chain recombines TRBV28 with TRBJ1-1; weak D call: TRBD1 (5 bases). The CDR3 totals 16 residues. Germline V CDR1 and CDR2: MDHEN, SYDVKM. Trimming took 2 bases from V and 1 from J, leaving 14 bases between them. CDR3 in DNA: TGTGCCAGCAGTTTACCCCGGGACGGCCGGAACACTGAAGCTTTCTTT. As protein: CASSLPRDGRNTEAFF.

This clonotype appeared many times. The rearrangement uses TRBV5-1 and TRBJ2-5; 8 bases fit TRBD1. V lost 4 bases to trimming and J lost 1 base; unmatched junction nucleotides: 3. There are 14 residues in the CDR3. Per germline, CDR1 SGHRS and CDR2 YFSETQ. Written as DNA, the CDR3 is TGCGCCAGCAGCAAGGGACAGGCCCAAGAGACCCAGTACTTC. Its protein is CASSKGQAQETQYF.

The chain joins TRBV20-1 to TRBJ2-5; D is uncertain. CDR3 size: 14 residues. V was trimmed by 0 bases and J by 3 bases, leaving 11 bases between them. Looked up from germline, CDR1 is DFQATT and CDR2 is SNEGSKA (reference sequence). The CDR3 nucleotides are TGCAGTGCTAGAGATATTGACCGAGAAGAGACCCAGTACTTC. Protein: CSARDIDREETQYF.

There are many counts of this clonotype. The chain links TRBV28 to TRBJ1-5; 8 bases fit TRBD1. The CDR3 extends over 15 amino acids. CDR1 is MDHEN and CDR2 is SYDVKM in the germline V gene. J was trimmed by 7 bases and V by 6 bases; bases with no gene match: 11. This CDR3 reads CASRMDRVEYQPQHF. DNA for the CDR3: TGTGCCAGCAGGATGGACAGGGTGGAGTACCAGCCCCAGCATTTT.

This clonotype was detected many times. This chain connects TRBV7-8 to TRBJ2-2; D could derive from TRBD1 or TRBD2 (5 bases each). Germline CDR1 reads SGHVS; CDR2 reads FQNEAQ. The CDR3 sequence is 16 residues long. Trimming took off 2 bases at V and 6 bases at J, with 16 bases between the two ends. The CDR3 region has the DNA TGTGCCAGCAGCTTATGGGGACGCCCCGGGGCCGGGGAGCTGTTTTTT. It is translated as CASSLWGRPGAGELFF.

This clonotype was counted many times. The chain links TRBV30 to TRBJ1-3; D is unclear. Per the germline V gene, CDR1 is GTSNPN and CDR2 is SVGIG (reference sequence). The CDR3 loop spans 13 amino acids. Trimming cost V 3 bases and J 0 bases, with 6 bases left between them. The CDR3 sequence: CAWSWISGNTIYF. CDR3 DNA: TGTGCCTGGAGCTGGATCTCTGGAAACACCATATATTTT.

This clonotype was counted ten times or more. The chain uses TRBV11-2 and TRBJ2-2; TRBD1 aligns across 10 bases. The CDR3 extends over 17 amino acids. From germline, CDR1 is SGHAT and CDR2 FQNNGV. V was pared by 4 bases and J by 5 bases, with 10 bases of the junction left unmatched. The CDR3 loop is CASSSPRDRGRTGELFF. The DNA of the CDR3 is TGTGCCAGCAGCTCACCGCGGGACAGGGGACGAACCGGGGAGCTGTTTTTT.

This clonotype was found many times. This rearrangement joins TRBV12-5 to TRBJ2-1; 10 nucleotides line up with TRBD2. CDR3 length: 14 amino acids. CDR1 LGHNT and CDR2 FRNRAP come from the germline V gene. The V gene end was trimmed by 4 bases and the J gene end by 9 bases; junction bases not matched to a gene: 6. CDR3 coding DNA: TGTGCTAGTGGTTCCAGCGGGAGGGCCAGTGAGCAGTTCTTC. Encoded protein: CASGSSGRASEQFF.

The chain recombines TRBV20-1 with TRBJ1-2, with TRBD1 matching 9 bases. J gave up 8 bases and V 6 bases, and 10 bases lay outside the gene matches. The V gene's germline CDR1 is DFQATT and CDR2 SNEGSKA (reference sequence). The CDR3 loop spans 13 amino acids. The CDR3 region is CSAIQGAARGYTF. In DNA form, the CDR3 reads TGCAGTGCAATACAGGGGGCCGCTAGAGGCTACACCTTC.

This clonotype was observed at least ten times. The chain employs TRBV6-1 and TRBJ2-7, with TRBD2 as a possible D gene (6 bases). V dropped 5 bases and J dropped 2 bases, with 16 bases sitting between them. Germline V CDR1 and CDR2: MNHNS, SASEGT. The CDR3 is 15 residues long. In DNA, the CDR3 is TGTGCCAGCAGTCCCCTTCCAGCGGGCACCTACGAGCAGTACTTC. Translating it yields CASSPLPAGTYEQYF.

In this sample, this clonotype turned up many times. The V and J genes are TRBV15 and TRBJ2-3, with D hard to call. Germline loops: CDR1 LNHNV, CDR2 YYDKDF (reference sequence). The CDR3 length is 15 residues. V was trimmed by 0 bases and J by 2 bases, leaving 9 bases between them. The CDR3 DNA follows: TGTGCCACCAGCAGAGATGTCAGACTCACAGATACGCAGTATTTT. Its protein product is CATSRDVRLTDTQYF.

V usage is TRBV14 and J usage is TRBJ2-6; D may be TRBD1 or TRBD2 (5 bases each). Trimming pared 5 bases from V and 0 bases from J, leaving 11 bases between. Germline CDR1 reads SGHDN; CDR2 reads FVKESK. The CDR3 loop spans 16 amino acids. The DNA of the CDR3 is TGTGCCAGCAGCTTCAGAGGGGACTCTGGGGCCAACGTCCTGACTTTC. Encoded protein: CASSFRGDSGANVLTF.

Turning to this clonotype: The germline gene is not matched at one end of the junction; a read error may be the cause. The chain's CDR3 is CASSRVGDQETRYF. The CDR3 DNA reads as TGCGCCAGCAGCCGAGTAGGGGACCAAGAGACCCGGTACTTC. The V call is TRBV11-2, the J call TRBJ2-5, with D perhaps assigned TRBD1 or TRBD2 (5 bases each). Germline lookup yields CDR1 SGHAT and CDR2 FQNNGV. The CDR3 runs 14 residues.

This clonotype occurred many times. The chain combines TRBV20-1 with TRBJ2-7; weak D call: TRBD1 (5 bases). CDR1 is DFQATT and CDR2 is SNEGSKA in the germline V gene (reference sequence). The CDR3 covers 13 residues. The ends were cut back, 5 bases at V and 5 bases at J, with 16 bases in the middle. CDR3 residues: CSARDWEGDEQYF. Written as DNA, the CDR3 is TGCAGTGCTCGCGACTGGGAAGGGGACGAGCAGTACTTC.

The sample holds a few counts of this clonotype. The V and J genes are TRBV29-1 and TRBJ1-6; maybe TRBD1 (6 bases). CDR1 SQVTM and CDR2 ANQGSEA come from the germline V gene. The CDR3 is 13 residues long. The ends were cut back, 6 bases at V and 9 bases at J, with 15 bases in the middle. The CDR3 nucleotides read TGCAGCGTGGCGCTCCCGGGGGCTTCACCCCTCCACTTT. It specifies CSVALPGASPLHF. Full variable domain (rest looked up from reference TRBV29-1 and TRBJ1-6): SAVISQKPSRDICQRGTSLTIQCQVDSQVTMMFWYRQQPGQSLTLIATANQGSEATYESGFVIDKFPISRPNLTFSTLTVSNMSPEDSSIYLCSVALPGASPLHFGNGTRLTVT.

The V gene is TRBV6-2 or TRBV6-3, the J gene TRBJ1-5, with unresolved D. The CDR3 covers 13 residues. The germline CDR1 and CDR2 sequences are MNHEY and SVGEGT. V lost 6 bases and J 4 bases, leaving 10 bases between the germline ends. The DNA of the CDR3 is TGTGCCAGCAGATACAGACTTAATCAGCCCCAGCATTTT. Translation: CASRYRLNQPQHF.

The table lists this clonotype with many counts. This chain uses TRBV11-2 with TRBJ2-2; D remains ambiguous. The ends were cut back, 2 bases at V and 2 bases at J, with 6 bases in the middle. The CDR3 extends over 14 amino acids. Germline values: CDR1 SGHAT, CDR2 FQNNGV. Here the CDR3 reads CASSLSVNTGELFF. The CDR3 DNA sequence: TGTGCCAGCAGCTTAAGTGTCAACACCGGGGAGCTGTTTTTT.

This chain links TRBV7-6 with TRBJ2-5; 10 nucleotides line up with TRBD1. This CDR3 comprises 15 residues. From germline, CDR1 is SGHVS and CDR2 FNYEAQ. V lost 3 bases and J lost 2; bases outside the gene matches: 3. Written as DNA, the CDR3 is TGTGCCAGCAGCTTCGACAGGGGGCGGCAAGAGACCCAGTACTTC. Its protein product is CASSFDRGRQETQYF.

This rearrangement joins TRBV7-9 to TRBJ2-2; D ambiguous. The CDR3 has 15 amino acids. Trimming left V 4 bases short and J 3 bases short, with 12 bases between. The V gene's germline CDR1 is SEHNR and CDR2 FQNEAQ (reference sequence). CDR3 nucleotide sequence: TGTGCCAGCAGCTCCAATCCCGGGTACACCGGGGAGCTGTTTTTT. Its protein is CASSSNPGYTGELFF.

This clonotype appeared many times. The rearrangement joins TRBV7-9 to TRBJ2-5, with D perhaps being TRBD1 or TRBD2 (5 bases each). The CDR3 contains 15 residues. Germline V gives CDR1 SEHNR, CDR2 FQNEAQ (reference sequence). V was trimmed by 5 bases and J by 4 bases, leaving 17 bases between them. CDR3 in DNA: TGTGCCAGCAGCCCCAAACGAACGGGGCGAGAGACCCAGTACTTC. Translation: CASSPKRTGRETQYF.

This chain links TRBV6-2 or TRBV6-3 with TRBJ2-5; a possible D gene is TRBD2 (6 bases). The CDR3 has 16 residues. CDR1 and CDR2 (germline): MNHEY, SVGEGT. V was pared by 5 bases and J by 2 bases, with 18 bases between. The CDR3 here is CASSGRGSASQETQYF. The CDR3 nucleotides read TGTGCCAGCAGTGGGCGGGGCTCCGCCAGTCAAGAGACCCAGTACTTC.

This clonotype was counted many times. This sequence joins TRBV7-8 and TRBJ1-1; D gene uncertain. The CDR3 sequence is 14 residues long. Trimming stripped 1 base from V and 2 bases from J, with 8 bases between. The germline gives CDR1 SGHVS, CDR2 FQNEAQ. The CDR3 nucleotides are TGTGCCAGCAGCTTAGGGCGGGTTAACACTGAAGCTTTCTTT. It is translated as CASSLGRVNTEAFF.

This clonotype came up many times. The V gene is TRBV19, the J gene TRBJ1-1, with unresolved D. Germline CDR1 and CDR2: LNHDA and SQIVND (reference sequence). The CDR3 covers 15 residues. V lost 5 bases to trimming and J lost 1 base, with 14 bases between them. This CDR3 reads CASSPNPWRNTEAFF. The CDR3 bases are TGTGCCAGTAGTCCAAACCCTTGGAGGAACACTGAAGCTTTCTTT.

This clonotype was detected only a few times. The chain is built from TRBV20-1 and TRBJ1-1; the D gene is possibly TRBD1 (6 bases). V lost 4 bases and J 6 bases, leaving 18 bases between the germline ends. Per the germline V gene, CDR1 is DFQATT and CDR2 is SNEGSKA (reference sequence). The CDR3 length is 14 residues. The CDR3 is CSAIPSTGGAEAFF. The DNA of the CDR3 is TGCAGTGCTATACCCTCAACCGGGGGCGCTGAAGCTTTCTTT.